Shown below are 5 T cell receptor beta chains from a single sample sequenced in a study of blood T cell repertoires in COVID-19. Sequenced by immunoSEQ multiplex PCR; TCRdb stores in-frame clones only, minus some. In the table there are 200,000 or so clones, 89% of which are singletons. Sequences were obtained from PBMCs or T cells enriched from blood (not recorded which). The receptors here all came from a woman aged 40 to 49 with acute COVID-19.

This chain joins TRBV6-5 and TRBJ2-1; D not resolved. The CDR3 contains 15 residues. Trimming shortened V by 2 bases and J by 0 bases, and 8 bases separated the two germline ends. The germline gives CDR1 MNHEY, CDR2 SVGAGI. This CDR3 reads CASSYTQVSYNEQFF. The DNA of the CDR3 is TGTGCCAGCAGTTACACTCAAGTCTCCTACAATGAGCAGTTCTTC.

The rearrangement links TRBV9 to TRBJ1-2; 8 nucleotides match TRBD1. The CDR3 runs to 14 residues. With V trimmed by 4 bases and J by 4 bases, 6 bases remained unmatched. The germline gives CDR1 SGDLS, CDR2 YYNGEE. In DNA, the CDR3 is TGTGCCAGCAGCCCAGACAGGGGTCTCTATGGCTACACCTTC. It specifies CASSPDRGLYGYTF.

The chain uses TRBV10-3 and TRBJ2-3, with D possibly being TRBD2 (6 bases). The CDR3 spans 14 residues. V lost 10 bases and J lost 3, with 17 bases in between. Germline values: CDR1 ENHRY, CDR2 SYGVKD. The CDR3 nucleotides are TGTGCCACCAAAACGGGAGCAACGACAGATACGCAGTATTTT. Translation: CATKTGATTDTQYF.

CDR3 in DNA: TGTGCCAGCAGTTACTCGTCGGGGTGGAAGACCCAGTACTTC. Its protein is CASSYSSGWKTQYF. The V and J genes are TRBV6-2 or TRBV6-3 and TRBJ2-5; a possible D gene is TRBD2 (5 bases). Trimming shortened V by 0 bases and J by 6 bases, and 11 bases separated the two germline ends. Looked up from germline, CDR1 is MNHEY and CDR2 is SVGEGT. The CDR3 sequence is 14 residues long.

The genes are TRBV7-8 and TRBJ1-1; D unclear. The germline gives CDR1 SGHVS, CDR2 FQNEAQ. The V and J ends lost 1 base and 0 bases respectively, with 15 bases between them. The CDR3 length is 17 residues. DNA of the CDR3: TGTGCCAGCAGCTTAGGTCACAATACCTTGATGAACACTGAAGCTTTCTTT. Translating it yields CASSLGHNTLMNTEAFF. The full variable domain, in which reference TRBV7-8 and TRBJ1-1 provide the parts outside the CDR3, is GAGVSQSPRYKVAKRGQDVALRCDPISGHVSLFWYQQALGQGPEFLTYFQNEAQLDKSGLPSDRFFAERPEGSVSTLKIQRTQQEDSAVYLCASSLGHNTLMNTEAFFGQGTRLTVV.